The TCR beta chain described here comes from a study of shared clonotypes between healthy human individuals. Whole-study context: Each donor had three CD4 naive, three CD4 memory, two CD8 naive and one CD8 memory plate.

Terminally differentiated effector memory CD45RA+ cells were excluded by CCR7 positive selection of CD45RO-negative cells. Regarding this clone: Its antigen is as yet unknown.

Study-wide results and limits: Sampling was confined to blood; repertoires within tissues likely differ. Estimated richness values were generally larger in naive subsets than in memory subsets.

Germline CDR1 reads SEHNR; CDR2 reads FQNEAQ (reference sequence). The CDR3 consists of 14 residues. Trimming took 1 base from V and 7 from J; bases not matched to a gene: 1. Clones were read by immunoSEQ multiplex PCR, and TCRdb kept only the in-frame ones, dropping some. The sample has about 580,000 clones; about 98% are singletons. The V gene is TRBV7-9, the J gene TRBJ2-1; 10 bases align to TRBD2. The TCR sequence derives from a young man in good health. The material sequenced was naive CD8+ T cells sorted from blood. DNA for the CDR3: TGTGCCAGCAGCTTAGGTAGCGGGAGGAATGAGCAGTTCTTC. Encoded protein: CASSLGSGRNEQFF.